The rows below give T cell receptor beta chains drawn from one sample of a study of cytomegalovirus exposure and HLA in healthy donors. The repertoire was sequenced with immunoSEQ multiplex PCR; TCRdb's copy has only in-frame clones and lacks some. The sample lists some 180,000 clones, around 86% occurring once. The specimen was PBMCs. The receptors come from a man younger than 40 in good health and CMV-seropositive. The CDR3 runs from the conserved cysteine through the conserved F or W. A D gene is named only where the DNA matches it firmly. Clone size, where shown, is once, few, many, or a class for clones that have expanded.

j_gene | abundance | v_gene | d_gene | CDR3nt | CDR3aa
TRBJ1-2 | - | TRBV28 | TRBD1 | TGTGCCAGCAGTTCCGGGACAGGGGGCCTTGGCTACACCTTC | CASSSGTGGLGYTF
TRBJ2-7 | - | TRBV25-1 | - | TGTGCCAGCAGTGAATCCAGGGGAGCCTACGAGCAGTACTTC | CASSESRGAYEQYF
TRBJ2-5 | - | TRBV5-6 | TRBD1 | TGTGCCAGCAGCTCGTTGGGACAGGGGGCTGGGGAGACCCAGTACTTC | CASSSLGQGAGETQYF
TRBJ2-7 | - | TRBV27 | TRBD1 | TGTGCCAGCAGTCCGACAGGGAACGTCGACGAGCAGTACTTC | CASSPTGNVDEQYF
TRBJ2-7 | - | TRBV4-1 | TRBD2 | TGCGCCAGCAGCCAAGAAAGTGGGCTAGCGGGAGAGTCTACCGCTTACGAGCAGTACTTC | CASSQESGLAGESTAYEQYF
TRBJ2-2 | - | TRBV6-6 | - | TGTGCCAGCAGTCCTCTGTTTGGGGACAAGGACGGGGAGCTGTTTTTT | CASSPLFGDKDGELFF
TRBJ2-5 | - | TRBV12-5 | TRBD1 | TGTGCTAGTGGTACAGGGGTACAAGAGACCCAGTACTTC | CASGTGVQETQYF
TRBJ1-2 | few | TRBV7-3 | - | TGTGCCAGCAGCTTCGGACAGTACTATGGCTACACCTTC | CASSFGQYYGYTF
TRBJ1-2 | once | TRBV7-9 | TRBD1 | TGTGCCAGCAGCTTGGGGACAGGGAGGGCCTATGGCTACACCTTC | CASSLGTGRAYGYTF
TRBJ2-7 | - | TRBV6-5 | TRBD1 | TGTGCCAGCAGGTCCCTAGGGACAGGGGGCTACGAGCAGTACTTC | CASRSLGTGGYEQYF
TRBJ2-5 | - | TRBV27 | - | TGTGCCAGCAGTTTATACGGGGACTACCAAGAGACCCAGTACTTC | CASSLYGDYQETQYF
TRBJ2-7 | once | TRBV28 | - | TGTGCCAGCAGTTATCCCTACGAGCAGTACTTC | CASSYPYEQYF
TRBJ1-2 | - | TRBV10-1 | TRBD1 | TGCGCCAGCAGTCGAAGACGGGACAGATCCTATGGCTACACCTTC | CASSRRRDRSYGYTF
TRBJ2-1 | - | TRBV9 | TRBD1 | TGTGCCAGCAGCGTAGCGGCAGGGGGCTTCTACAATGAGCAGTTCTTC | CASSVAAGGFYNEQFF
TRBJ1-6 | once | TRBV4-1 | - | TGCGCCAGCAGCCAAGGGGGGCATAATTCACCCCTCCACTTT | CASSQGGHNSPLHF
TRBJ2-2 | - | TRBV7-9 | - | TGTGCCAGCAGCTTAGGCCAGGACAGACCGAACACCGGGGAGCTGTTTTTT | CASSLGQDRPNTGELFF
TRBJ2-5 | - | TRBV30 | - | TGTGCCTGGAGTGTTGCAGGGGTCGAGACCCAGTACTTC | CAWSVAGVETQYF
TRBJ2-3 | - | TRBV6-5 | - | TGTGCCAGCAGTTACTCGTCAAACCCCAGCACAGATACGCAGTATTTT | CASSYSSNPSTDTQYF
TRBJ2-5 | - | TRBV4-2 | - | TGTGCCAGCAGCCAAGTCGTTGGAGTCCAAGAGACCCAGTACTTC | CASSQVVGVQETQYF
TRBJ1-2 | - | TRBV4-1 | - | TGCGCCAGCAGCCAAAGCGTAGGGGCCTATGGCTACACCTTC | CASSQSVGAYGYTF
TRBJ2-7 | - | TRBV28 | - | TGTGCCAGCAGCACCACTCTGGGGCCAATTCCTTGGGAGCAGTACTTC | CASSTTLGPIPWEQYF
TRBJ1-3 | - | TRBV29-1 | - | TGCAGCGTTGGGACAGAACTCCCGGGAAACACCATATATTTT | CSVGTELPGNTIYF
TRBJ1-3 | - | TRBV30 | TRBD1 | TGTGCCTGGAGAGCCTTCGGGACAGGGCCAGATCGATCTGGAAACACCATATATTTT | CAWRAFGTGPDRSGNTIYF
TRBJ2-3 | - | TRBV7-9 | - | TGTGCCAGCAGCTTAACGGTATCCACAGATACGCAGTATTTT | CASSLTVSTDTQYF
TRBJ2-3 | few | TRBV5-4 | - | TGTGCCAGCAGCTTGGGTGCTAGCTCAAGCACAGATACGCAGTATTTT | CASSLGASSSTDTQYF
TRBJ2-7 | once | TRBV4-3 | - | TGCGCCAGCAGCCAGGGACCGGGAGTCACCTACGAGCAGTACTTC | CASSQGPGVTYEQYF
TRBJ2-5 | - | TRBV5-1 | TRBD1 | TGCGCCAGCAGCAGGACGACAGGGAATGGGGAGACCCAGTACTTC | CASSRTTGNGETQYF
TRBJ2-2 | - | TRBV9 | TRBD2 | TGTGCCAGCAGCCCAGAGGAGCGGGGGAACACCGGGGAGCTGTTTTTT | CASSPEERGNTGELFF
TRBJ2-1 | - | TRBV9 | - | TGTGCCAGCAGCCCATTTGAGCGTGCGATCAATGAGCAGTTCTTC | CASSPFERAINEQFF
TRBJ2-7 | - | TRBV5-4 | - | TGTGCCAGCAGCTTCTTCGGGAGCTCCTACGAGCAGTACTTC | CASSFFGSSYEQYF
TRBJ2-2 | - | TRBV6-1 | - | TGTGCCAGCAGTGATGTCCAGGTTGCGCCAACCGGGGAGCTGTTTTTT | CASSDVQVAPTGELFF
TRBJ2-7 | - | TRBV4-2 | - | TGTGCCAGCAGCCAAGATCTCGCGGGGAGCTCCTACGAGCAGTACTTC | CASSQDLAGSSYEQYF
TRBJ1-3 | - | TRBV9 | - | TGTGCCAGCAGCCCCTATCCCCGACAGGTTGTTCTGGAAAAGTACCCTGGAAACACCATATATTTT | CASSPYPRQVVLEKYPGNTIYF
TRBJ2-1 | - | TRBV28 | - | TGTGCCAGCAGTATCCCCGGGACTCAGCAGTTCTTC | CASSIPGTQQFF
TRBJ2-3 | many | TRBV6-4 | TRBD1 | TGTGCCAGCAGTGACGGACAGGGGGCAGATACGCAGTATTTT | CASSDGQGADTQYF
TRBJ1-3 | - | TRBV2 | - | TGTGCCAGCAGTGCGGGCAGGGGTGGAAACACCATATATTTT | CASSAGRGGNTIYF
TRBJ2-7 | - | TRBV9 | TRBD2 | TGTGCCAGCAGCGCAACGGGAGGGGCGGACGAGCAGTACTTC | CASSATGGADEQYF
TRBJ1-5 | - | TRBV29-1 | TRBD1 | TGCAGCGTTAAGATAGGGGGCGCCGGCAATCAGCCCCAGCATTTT | CSVKIGGAGNQPQHF
TRBJ2-1 | - | TRBV5-1 | - | TGCGCCAGCAGCTTGGTGGGCGGAGCCTCCTACAATGAGCAGTTCTTC | CASSLVGGASYNEQFF
TRBJ2-7 | - | TRBV27 | TRBD2 | TGTGCCAGCAGTTTTAGCGGGAGCGAACCCTCCACCTACGAGCAGTACTTC | CASSFSGSEPSTYEQYF
TRBJ2-1 | once | TRBV7-9 | - | TGTGCCAGTGATGAGGGTGGGGGGGCAAATGAGCAGTTCTTC | CASDEGGGANEQFF
TRBJ1-5 | many | TRBV5-1 | - | TGCGCCAGCAGCGCGGACAGCAATCAGCCCCAGCATTTT | CASSADSNQPQHF
TRBJ2-1 | - | TRBV9 | - | TGTGCCAGCAGCGTAGAGGGCGGGACCCACAATGAGCAGTTCTTC | CASSVEGGTHNEQFF